A single sample is the source of the 27 T cell receptor beta chains below, sequenced in a study of identical twins. TCRdb reprocessed the 5' RACE reads via MiXCR and lists one record per CDR3 protein. The data hold a few hundred thousand distinct CDR3 sequences, with approximately 10% observed a single time. Specimen: naive T cells sorted from blood. The source is a woman between 50 and 59 years old in good health.

The V gene is TRBV20-1, the J gene TRBJ2-5; 10 bases map to TRBD2. The V and J ends lost 5 bases and 4 bases, in that order; junction bases with no gene match: 7. CDR1 and CDR2 (germline): DFQATT, SNEGSKA (reference sequence). This CDR3 region has 14 residues. CDR3 in DNA: TGCAGTGCTCAGCGGGAGGGCGGTAGAGAGACCCAGTACTTC. It encodes CSAQREGGRETQYF.

The rearrangement links TRBV5-1 to TRBJ2-1; D gene ambiguous. CDR3 length: 15 residues. Germline CDR1 SGHRS, CDR2 YFSETQ. V gave up 5 bases and J gave up 4 bases, with 16 bases separating them. In DNA form, the CDR3 reads TGCGCCAGCAGATTAGGAGCCAATCCATACAATGAGCAGTTCTTC. Translating gives CASRLGANPYNEQFF.

This clonotype has ten or more counts. The chain recombines TRBV27 with TRBJ2-1; 7 bases map to TRBD2. The CDR3 sequence is 14 residues long. Germline assignment: CDR1 MNHEY and CDR2 SMNVEV (reference sequence). The junction had 4 bases not matched to a gene; V was cut back by 6 bases and J by 2 bases. CDR3 region: CASSPSGPYNEQFF. CDR3 in DNA: TGTGCCAGCAGCCCTAGCGGTCCCTACAATGAGCAGTTCTTC.

The V and J genes are TRBV23-1 and TRBJ2-4; D remains ambiguous. TRBV23-1 is known as an ORF, though its function is uncertain. The CDR3 spans 18 residues. V shed 3 bases and J shed 0 bases, with 18 bases lying between them. CDR3 in DNA: TGCGCCAGCAGTCAGGCCTCCTACACAAATCCAGCCAAAAACATTCAGTACTTC. This translates into CASSQASYTNPAKNIQYF.

The rearrangement links TRBV30 to TRBJ2-1; no clear D gene. Germline lookup yields CDR1 GTSNPN and CDR2 SVGIG (reference sequence). V lost 2 bases, J lost 4 bases, and 9 bases lay in between. The CDR3 is 13 residues long. The CDR3 loop is CAWSKGIYNEQFF. CDR3 coding DNA: TGTGCCTGGAGTAAAGGGATTTACAATGAGCAGTTCTTC. The whole variable domain, remainder taken from reference TRBV30 and TRBJ2-1, is SQTIHQWPATLVQPVGSPLSLECTVEGTSNPNLYWYRQAAGRGLQLLFYSVGIGQISSEVPQNLSASRPQDRQFILSSKKLLLSDSGFYLCAWSKGIYNEQFFGPGTRLTVL.

The genes are TRBV5-6 and TRBJ2-5; D is possibly TRBD2 (6 bases). The CDR3 is 14 residues long. In germline, CDR1 is SGHDT, CDR2 YYEEEE. V was trimmed by 0 bases and J by 4 bases, leaving 10 bases between them. CDR3: CASSLGAGGETQYF. CDR3 nucleotides: TGTGCCAGCAGCTTGGGAGCCGGGGGAGAGACCCAGTACTTC.

This sequence joins TRBV19 and TRBJ2-5, with D possibly TRBD1 on 5 matching bases. Per the germline V gene, CDR1 is LNHDA and CDR2 is SQIVND (reference sequence). This CDR3 spans 18 amino acids. Trimming stripped 4 bases from V and 4 bases from J, with 25 bases between. CDR3 region: CASSTPVSSSREGETQYF. The CDR3 nucleotides read TGTGCCAGTAGTACCCCTGTGTCTTCCTCCAGGGAAGGAGAGACCCAGTACTTC.

This clonotype was seen a handful of times. J is TRBJ2-5 and V is TRBV6-5, with D unresolved. CDR3 length: 13 residues. The V gene lost 5 bases and the J gene lost 7 bases, with 14 bases spanning the gap. CDR1 and CDR2 from the germline V gene are MNHEY and SVGAGI. In DNA, the CDR3 is TGTGCCAGCAGTCCGGACCTGACGGGGACCCAGTACTTC. This translates into CASSPDLTGTQYF.

The table lists this clonotype with a few counts. The chain joins TRBV5-1 to TRBJ1-1; D possibly corresponds to TRBD1 (6 bases). Germline CDR1 reads SGHRS; CDR2 reads YFSETQ. The CDR3 extends over 14 amino acids. V lost 3 bases to trimming and J lost 0 bases, with 9 bases between them. The CDR3 loop is CASSSGTLNTEAFF. The CDR3 region has the DNA TGCGCCAGCAGCTCCGGGACATTGAACACTGAAGCTTTCTTT.

The table lists this clonotype with a few counts. The V call is TRBV4-2, the J call TRBJ2-1; TRBD2 matches 11 bases. The CDR3 has 17 residues. The V segment lost 3 bases and the J segment 3 bases; nucleotides outside the gene matches: 7. Germline lookup yields CDR1 LGHNA and CDR2 YNFKEQ. The DNA of the CDR3 is TGTGCCAGCAGCCACTCGGGACTAGCGGTCCTCTACAATGAGCAGTTCTTC. It translates to CASSHSGLAVLYNEQFF.

There are a few counts of this clonotype. The chain links TRBV7-9 to TRBJ2-7; unclear D gene. CDR3 size: 13 residues. CDR1 is SEHNR and CDR2 is FQNEAQ in the germline V gene (reference sequence). The V end was cut by 4 bases, the J end by 1 base, with 8 bases between. The CDR3 bases are TGTGCCAGCAGCTCGAAAAGTTCCTACGAGCAGTACGTC. This translates into CASSSKSSYEQYV.

This clonotype was observed at least ten times. The chain carries TRBV11-2 and TRBJ2-1; tentatively, D is TRBD1 or TRBD2 (5 bases each). Germline assignment: CDR1 SGHAT and CDR2 FQNNGV. The ends were cut back, 6 bases at V and 5 bases at J, with 20 bases in the middle. There are 16 residues in the CDR3. The CDR3 DNA reads as TGTGCCAGCAGTCTAGGTACGGGACGGTGGGACAATGAGCAGTTCTTC. It codes for CASSLGTGRWDNEQFF.

This clonotype was observed a handful of times. The chain carries TRBV20-1 and TRBJ2-1; D might be TRBD1 or TRBD2, each matching 6 bases. The CDR3 extends over 16 amino acids. The germline V gene has CDR1 DFQATT and CDR2 SNEGSKA (reference sequence). Trimming took 0 bases from V and 0 from J, leaving 12 bases between them. CDR3 bases: TGCAGTGCTAGAGATCTTGCGGGACACTCCTACAATGAGCAGTTCTTC. This codes for CSARDLAGHSYNEQFF.

This clonotype was seen at least ten times. This chain connects TRBV12-5 to TRBJ2-1, with D perhaps matching TRBD2 (5 bases). V was pared by 5 bases and J by 2 bases, with 7 bases between. Germline V gene data show CDR1 as LGHNT and CDR2 as FRNRAP. The CDR3 runs 13 residues. The CDR3 DNA is TGTGCTAGTGGTATGACTACCTACAATGAGCAGTTCTTC. Amino acids: CASGMTTYNEQFF.

This clonotype showed up many times. V and J are TRBV12-3 or TRBV12-4 and TRBJ2-1, with D perhaps assigned TRBD1 or TRBD2 (5 bases each). V gave up 8 bases and J gave up 0 bases, with 11 bases separating them. This CDR3 comprises 14 residues. CDR3 in amino acids: CASAEGNSYNEQFF. The CDR3 DNA sequence: TGTGCCAGCGCAGAGGGGAACTCCTACAATGAGCAGTTCTTC.

This clonotype was found many times. The V gene is TRBV11-2, the J gene TRBJ2-1; 7 positions agree with TRBD2. The CDR3 runs 19 residues. V lost 5 bases and J lost 1; bases outside the gene matches: 17. CDR1 and CDR2 from the germline V gene are SGHAT and FQNNGV. The CDR3 DNA follows: TGTGCCAGCAGCCCAGCGGGGCTAGCGGACGGAGGATCCTACAATGAGCAGTTCTTC. Amino acid sequence: CASSPAGLADGGSYNEQFF.

The sample holds many counts of this clonotype. This sequence joins TRBV12-3 or TRBV12-4 and TRBJ2-2, with D uncertain. Trimming left V 3 bases short and J 4 bases short, with 6 bases between. There are 13 residues in the CDR3. The CDR3 region is CASSFRFTGELFF. The CDR3, as DNA: TGTGCCAGCAGTTTCCGCTTCACCGGGGAGCTGTTTTTT.

This clonotype came up a few times. The chain carries TRBV10-3 and TRBJ2-6; no clear D. Trimming pared 3 bases from V and 12 bases from J, leaving 12 bases between. CDR1 is ENHRY, CDR2 SYGVKD, per germline. The CDR3 has 13 amino acids. CDR3 in amino acids: CAISDALTGVLTF. The DNA of the CDR3 is TGTGCCATCAGTGATGCGCTAACTGGCGTCCTGACTTTC.

The chain links TRBV12-3 or TRBV12-4 to TRBJ1-2, with TRBD1 as a possible D gene (6 bases). V dropped 3 bases and J dropped 3 bases, with 17 bases sitting between them. The CDR3 consists of 16 residues. The CDR3 region is CASSLGRGLVDYGYTF. CDR3 nucleotides: TGTGCCAGCAGTTTGGGCAGGGGATTAGTAGACTATGGCTACACCTTC.

This clonotype came up a few times. J is TRBJ2-1 and V is TRBV27; 8 bases are shared with TRBD2. The V segment lost 1 base and the J segment 6 bases; nucleotides outside the gene matches: 11. In germline, CDR1 is MNHEY, CDR2 SMNVEV (reference sequence). The CDR3 covers 17 residues. CDR3 sequence (DNA): TGTGCCAGCAGTTTATGGGAGGGACTAGGTCCCAGCAATGAGCAGTTCTTC. This encodes CASSLWEGLGPSNEQFF.

This clonotype was recorded at least ten times. The chain joins TRBV7-3 to TRBJ2-1; D not certain. V was clipped by 7 bases and J by 5 bases, with 15 bases between them. Germline V gene data show CDR1 as SGHTA and CDR2 as FQGTGA. This CDR3 contains 14 residues. The CDR3 DNA reads TGTGCCAGCACTACAGACCAACTGGACAATGAGCAGTTCTTC. Residues: CASTTDQLDNEQFF.

A few counts support this clonotype. The V gene is TRBV19, the J gene TRBJ2-1; TRBD1 matches 7 bases. Germline values: CDR1 LNHDA, CDR2 SQIVND (reference sequence). CDR3 length: 15 residues. Trimming cost V 1 base and J 6 bases; bases outside gene matches: 6. CDR3 in amino acids: CASSIVPGQLNEQFF. CDR3 coding DNA: TGTGCCAGTAGTATAGTCCCGGGACAGCTCAATGAGCAGTTCTTC.

This clonotype was detected ten times or more. In DNA, the CDR3 is TGTGCCAGCAGCCAAGACCCACTAGCGGGCCGCTACGAGCAGTACTTC. Amino acid sequence: CASSQDPLAGRYEQYF. The chain links TRBV4-2 to TRBJ2-7, with 9 bases identical to TRBD2. CDR1 is LGHNA, CDR2 YNFKEQ, per germline. After removal of 0 bases from V and 3 bases from J, the junction contained 6 bases not matched to a gene. The CDR3 is made up of 16 amino acids.

This clonotype was recorded a few times. This chain uses TRBV5-1 with TRBJ2-1; 7 bases align to TRBD1. V lost 0 bases to trimming and J lost 6 bases; unmatched junction nucleotides: 6. The CDR3 is made up of 15 amino acids. From germline, CDR1 is SGHRS and CDR2 YFSETQ. CDR3 nucleotide sequence: TGCGCCAGCAGCTTGGGGGGGACAGCTGTCAATGAGCAGTTCTTC. This sequence encodes CASSLGGTAVNEQFF.

CDR3 sequence reads: CASSLGQGVQPQHF. The CDR3 region has the DNA TGTGCCAGCAGCCTGGGACAGGGGGTTCAGCCCCAGCATTTT. The chain has TRBV5-6 and TRBJ1-5; 11 bases align to TRBD1. There are 14 residues in the CDR3. V was pared by 4 bases and J by 6 bases, with 3 bases of the junction left unmatched. Germline CDR1 SGHDT, CDR2 YYEEEE.

The rearrangement links TRBV29-1 to TRBJ1-2; no definite D call. This CDR3 is built from 15 residues. The germline gives CDR1 SQVTM, CDR2 ANQGSEA. The germline V and J ends were trimmed by 0 bases and 3 bases, with 14 bases remaining between them. The CDR3 loop is CSVEEVNWVDYGYTF. In DNA form, the CDR3 reads TGCAGCGTTGAAGAAGTTAACTGGGTAGACTATGGCTACACCTTC.

At least ten counts were recorded for this clonotype. The chain carries TRBV2 and TRBJ2-1, with 8 bases matching TRBD2. Germline V lookup: CDR1 SNHLY, CDR2 FYNNEI. V trimming: 2 bases; J trimming: 9 bases; junction bases outside the gene matches: 6. The CDR3 runs to 14 residues. The CDR3 DNA follows: TGTGCCAGCAGTGAATTAGCGGGAAGAGGTGAGCAGTTCTTC. Translation gives CASSELAGRGEQFF.